These T cell receptor beta chains were read from a single sample in a study of T cells in localized non-small cell lung cancer. Some clones are missing from TCRdb's copy, which holds only in-frame ones; the method was immunoSEQ multiplex PCR. The table lists 45,000 to 70,000 clones, roughly 90% of them singletons, with approximately 5.2% in the top ten. This material consisted of peripheral blood, taken before any cancer treatment. These receptors were collected from a woman aged 35-70 years with stage I lung adenocarcinoma. Both conserved end residues are part of each CDR3. The D gene is left open where the match is weak. Not all rows give a size; the values are once, few, many and, for expanded clones, a class.

size: -; D: -; V: TRBV2; J: TRBJ1-5; DNA: TGTGCCAGCAGTGGACAGATCGATAGCAATCAGCCCCAGCATTTT; CDR3: CASSGQIDSNQPQHF
size: -; D: TRBD1; V: TRBV6-5; J: TRBJ1-5; DNA: TGTGCCAGCAGGAGACAGGGGCTAAATCAGCCCCAGCATTTT; CDR3: CASRRQGLNQPQHF
size: few; D: -; V: TRBV19; J: TRBJ2-1; DNA: TGTGCCAGTAGTACATACAATGAGCAGTTCTTC; CDR3: CASSTYNEQFF
size: -; D: -; V: TRBV6-5; J: TRBJ1-1; DNA: TGTGCCAGCAGTGGCGGGTCCCAACCTCACCCTGAAGCTTTCTTT; CDR3: CASSGGSQPHPEAFF
size: -; D: -; V: TRBV7-2; J: TRBJ2-6; DNA: TGTGCCAGCAGCTTAAGGCGACGGCCACACGTCCTGACTTTC; CDR3: CASSLRRRPHVLTF
size: -; D: TRBD2; V: TRBV2; J: TRBJ2-4; DNA: TGTGCCAGCAGTGAGAGGATAGCGGGGGGCCTTGGAAAGATTCAGTACTTC; CDR3: CASSERIAGGLGKIQYF
size: once; D: -; V: TRBV29-1; J: TRBJ2-3; DNA: TGCAGCGTTTACACAGATACGCAGTATTTT; CDR3: CSVYTDTQYF
size: -; D: TRBD1; V: TRBV2; J: TRBJ1-5; DNA: TGTGCCAGCAGTACGGGACAGGGTGAGAATCAGCCCCAGCATTTT; CDR3: CASSTGQGENQPQHF
size: once; D: -; V: TRBV7-8; J: TRBJ1-2; DNA: TGTGCCAGCAGCTTAGGGGCCTTGGAAGGCTACACCTTC; CDR3: CASSLGALEGYTF
size: -; D: -; V: TRBV4-2; J: TRBJ2-6; DNA: TGTGCCAGCAGCCAAGAAGTTGCTGGGGCCAACGTCCTGACTTTC; CDR3: CASSQEVAGANVLTF
size: -; D: TRBD1; V: TRBV28; J: TRBJ1-1; DNA: TGTGCCAGCAGTTTATGGTACAGGGGAAGGACTGAAGCTTTCTTT; CDR3: CASSLWYRGRTEAFF
size: -; D: -; V: TRBV7-2; J: TRBJ2-2; DNA: TGTGCCAGCAGCTTCTTCGGGGAGCTGTTTTTT; CDR3: CASSFFGELFF
size: -; D: -; V: TRBV18; J: TRBJ2-3; DNA: TGTGCCAGCTCACCTACATTCCCAGCCAGCACAGATACGCAGTATTTT; CDR3: CASSPTFPASTDTQYF
size: -; D: -; V: TRBV10-3; J: TRBJ1-5; DNA: TGTGCCATCAGTGAGGCCACAGGGTTTCTATCGCCCCAGCATTTT; CDR3: CAISEATGFLSPQHF
size: -; D: -; V: TRBV30; J: TRBJ2-7; DNA: TGTGCGTTAGGGGCGACCTACGAGCAGTACTTC; CDR3: CALGATYEQYF
size: -; D: -; V: TRBV9; J: TRBJ2-5; DNA: TGTGCCAGCAGCGAGATAGGTAGGGAGACCCAGTACTTC; CDR3: CASSEIGRETQYF
size: -; D: -; V: TRBV5-1; J: TRBJ2-6; DNA: TGCGCCAGCAGCTTGGGAGGGGGGGCACCCGGCGGTGGGGCCAACGTCCTGACTTTC; CDR3: CASSLGGGAPGGGANVLTF
size: -; D: TRBD1; V: TRBV19; J: TRBJ1-5; DNA: TGTGCCAGTAGTGAGCGGACAGGGACGCAGCCCCAGCATTTT; CDR3: CASSERTGTQPQHF
size: -; D: -; V: TRBV18; J: TRBJ1-1; DNA: TGTGCCAGCTCACCTCCGAATGGCGGAAATGAAGCTTTCTTT; CDR3: CASSPPNGGNEAFF
size: -; D: -; V: TRBV5-1; J: TRBJ2-7; DNA: TGCGCCAGCAGCTCCGGGGTTATCATCAACGAGCAGTACTTC; CDR3: CASSSGVIINEQYF
size: once; D: TRBD2; V: TRBV5-1; J: TRBJ2-3; DNA: TGCGCCAGCAGCCGGGCTAGCGGGGGGATAGGGGATACGCAGTATTTT; CDR3: CASSRASGGIGDTQYF
size: -; D: -; V: TRBV7-3; J: TRBJ1-1; DNA: TGTGCCAGCAGCACCGTACCGGGGGCTGGGGGCACTGAAGCTTTCTTT; CDR3: CASSTVPGAGGTEAFF
size: -; D: TRBD1; V: TRBV28; J: TRBJ1-5; DNA: TGTGCCAGCAGTTTACTGGACAGGGAATGGGGAAATCAGCCCCAGCATTTT; CDR3: CASSLLDREWGNQPQHF
size: -; D: -; V: TRBV12-5; J: TRBJ2-5; DNA: TGTGCTAGTCGCCTGGGGACGGAAGAGACCCAGTACTTC; CDR3: CASRLGTEETQYF
size: -; D: TRBD2; V: TRBV12-5; J: TRBJ2-3; DNA: TGTGCTAGTGGACGGGGACTAGCAACAGATACGCAGTATTTT; CDR3: CASGRGLATDTQYF
size: -; D: -; V: TRBV5-6; J: TRBJ1-3; DNA: TGTGCCAGCAGCTCTTCCGGGGGGCGAGGAAACACCATATATTTT; CDR3: CASSSSGGRGNTIYF
size: -; D: -; V: TRBV10-3; J: TRBJ1-3; DNA: TGTGCCACCGCCCGTGGAAACACCATATATTTT; CDR3: CATARGNTIYF
size: -; D: TRBD1; V: TRBV6-5; J: TRBJ1-2; DNA: TGTGCCATCAGCGAAGACAGGGGCTATGGCTACACCTTC; CDR3: CAISEDRGYGYTF
size: few; D: TRBD1; V: TRBV28; J: TRBJ1-5; DNA: TGTGCCAGCAGTTTTAGGACAGGGAGCAATCAGCCCCAGCATTTT; CDR3: CASSFRTGSNQPQHF
size: -; D: -; V: TRBV7-9; J: TRBJ1-1; DNA: TGTGCCAGCAGCTTACAAACAGGGATGAACACTGAAGCTTTCTTT; CDR3: CASSLQTGMNTEAFF
size: -; D: -; V: TRBV5-1; J: TRBJ1-1; DNA: TGCGCCAGCAGCTTGAGGCGGGGGGCGCGATCTATGGACACTGAAGCTTTCTTT; CDR3: CASSLRRGARSMDTEAFF
size: few; D: -; V: TRBV10-1; J: TRBJ1-5; DNA: TGCGCCAGCAGTGACAGCAATCAGCCCCAGCATTTT; CDR3: CASSDSNQPQHF
size: once; D: -; V: TRBV4-2; J: TRBJ1-2; DNA: TGTGCCAGCAGCCGAGACGCATATGGCTACACCTTC; CDR3: CASSRDAYGYTF
size: -; D: -; V: TRBV7-8; J: TRBJ1-5; DNA: TGTGCCAGCAGCTTGGACGGCCAGCCCCAGCATTTT; CDR3: CASSLDGQPQHF
size: few; D: -; V: TRBV30; J: TRBJ2-6; DNA: TGTGCCTGGAATCAGGCCTCTGGGGCCAACGTCCTGACTTTC; CDR3: CAWNQASGANVLTF
size: -; D: -; V: TRBV2; J: TRBJ2-3; DNA: TGTGCCAGCAGGGAAAGCACAGATACGCAGTATTTT; CDR3: CASRESTDTQYF
size: -; D: TRBD1; V: TRBV14; J: TRBJ1-2; DNA: TGTGCCAGCAGCCGGAATATCGGACAGGGATATGGCTACACCTTC; CDR3: CASSRNIGQGYGYTF
size: -; D: -; V: TRBV30; J: TRBJ1-1; DNA: TGTGCCTGGAGTGTACGGGGGGGGCGAACTGAAGCTTTCTTT; CDR3: CAWSVRGGRTEAFF
size: -; D: -; V: TRBV28; J: TRBJ2-7; DNA: TGTGCCAGCAGTTCTGAGGGGGGATACGAGCAGTACTTC; CDR3: CASSSEGGYEQYF
size: -; D: -; V: TRBV11-1; J: TRBJ2-1; DNA: TGTGCCAGCCTTGCAAGGGGTCGATCCTACAATGAGCAGTTCTTC; CDR3: CASLARGRSYNEQFF
size: -; D: -; V: TRBV25-1; J: TRBJ2-7; DNA: TGTGCCGCCGGGCGGTACTCCTACGAGCAGTACTTC; CDR3: CAAGRYSYEQYF
size: -; D: -; V: TRBV9; J: TRBJ1-6; DNA: TGTGCCAGCAGCAAAGAGGGGGACGGAGTAAATTCACCCCTCCACTTT; CDR3: CASSKEGDGVNSPLHF
size: -; D: TRBD1; V: TRBV6-5; J: TRBJ2-7; DNA: TGTGCCAGCGCATTAGACAGGGGCACCTACGAGCAGTACTTC; CDR3: CASALDRGTYEQYF
size: once; D: TRBD1; V: TRBV27; J: TRBJ2-1; DNA: TGTGCCAGCTGGGACAGGTTTTACAATGAGCAGTTCTTC; CDR3: CASWDRFYNEQFF
size: -; D: TRBD1; V: TRBV10-3; J: TRBJ1-2; DNA: TGTGCCATCAGTGAAGACAGGGGGCCAGGAGGCTACACCTTC; CDR3: CAISEDRGPGGYTF
size: -; D: -; V: TRBV9; J: TRBJ1-6; DNA: TGTGCCAGCGATGGGGGGGACGGTGATTCACCCCTCCACTTT; CDR3: CASDGGDGDSPLHF
size: -; D: -; V: TRBV21-1; J: TRBJ2-7; DNA: TGTGCCAGCAGCAAGGTCAAGGACAGGGTTGACTACGAGCAGTACTTC; CDR3: CASSKVKDRVDYEQYF
size: few; D: -; V: TRBV2; J: TRBJ1-1; DNA: TGTGCCAGCAGTGTGGCATCGGGGGACCCTGAAGCTTTCTTT; CDR3: CASSVASGDPEAFF
size: -; D: TRBD1; V: TRBV5-1; J: TRBJ1-5; DNA: TGCGCCAGCAGCTCAGGGGGGGCCAATCAGCCCCAGCATTTT; CDR3: CASSSGGANQPQHF